Following are 29 T cell receptor beta chains from one sample sequenced in a study of T-cell reconstitution after alpha-beta-depleted transplantation in children. Unique molecular identifiers were built into the TCRbeta library. TCRdb re-analysed the PCR reads in MiXCR, keeping a single row per CDR3 protein. In the table there are about 610,000 distinct CDR3 sequences, roughly a tenth of which are singletons. Source: PBMCs from the stem cell graft donor, taken from the stem cell graft. These receptors all stem from a human donor who donated a stem cell graft to a child with acute myeloid leukemia.

This clonotype was counted at least ten times. V gene TRBV20-1 combines with J gene TRBJ2-1; D remains ambiguous. Germline lookup yields CDR1 DFQATT and CDR2 SNEGSKA (reference sequence). The CDR3 is 15 amino acids. V lost 0 bases, J lost 9 bases, and 18 bases lay in between. Here the CDR3 reads CSARDRLVSWGEQFF. CDR3 sequence (DNA): TGCAGTGCTAGAGATCGGCTAGTGTCGTGGGGTGAGCAGTTCTTC.

This chain uses TRBV30 with TRBJ1-3; TRBD1 is a possible D gene (5 bases). The CDR3 length is 13 residues. Looked up from germline, CDR1 is GTSNPN and CDR2 is SVGIG (reference sequence). V lost 0 bases and J 8 bases, leaving 11 bases between the germline ends. CDR3 amino acids: CAWSVKGTDTIYF. The CDR3 coding sequence is TGTGCCTGGAGTGTAAAGGGGACCGACACCATATATTTT.

A few counts support this clonotype. The chain uses TRBV28 and TRBJ2-7, with 7 positions matching TRBD1. Germline CDR1 is MDHEN and CDR2 is SYDVKM. Trimming took 3 bases from V and 2 from J; bases not matched to a gene: 13. This CDR3 spans 17 amino acids. CDR3 in amino acids: CASSFRGSGQLTYEQYF. In DNA form, the CDR3 reads TGTGCCAGCAGTTTTAGGGGATCGGGACAGCTAACCTACGAGCAGTACTTC.

This rearrangement joins TRBV5-1 to TRBJ2-2; 8 bases align to TRBD2. V shed 5 bases, J shed 3 bases, and the junction held 9 bases outside the gene matches. The germline gives CDR1 SGHRS, CDR2 YFSETQ. The CDR3 sequence is 16 residues long. The CDR3 reads CASRRTVAGHTGELFF. CDR3 nucleotide sequence: TGCGCCAGCAGGCGGACAGTAGCGGGGCACACCGGGGAGCTGTTTTTT.

This clonotype was detected a few times. The chain carries TRBV5-1 and TRBJ2-2, with 10 bases fitting TRBD2. CDR1 and CDR2 from the germline V gene are SGHRS and YFSETQ. V shed 1 base and J 5 bases; nucleotides not matched to a gene: 8. The CDR3 is made up of 17 amino acids. The CDR3 sequence is CASSLKSGRAWTGELFF. The CDR3 coding sequence is TGCGCCAGCAGCTTGAAGAGCGGGAGGGCCTGGACCGGGGAGCTGTTTTTT.

In its sample, this clonotype was seen a few times. The chain is built from TRBV7-2 and TRBJ1-1; unclear D gene. The V and J ends lost 3 bases and 1 base respectively, with 9 bases between them. The germline V gene has CDR1 SGHTA and CDR2 FQGNSA. The CDR3 loop spans 14 amino acids. The CDR3 region is CASSFNPPNTEAFF. CDR3 in DNA: TGTGCCAGCAGCTTCAACCCACCGAACACTGAAGCTTTCTTT.

Only a few counts were recorded for this clonotype. V gene TRBV12-3 or TRBV12-4 combines with J gene TRBJ1-4; no definite D call. CDR3 length: 20 residues. V lost 3 bases to trimming and J lost 0 bases, with 23 bases between them. CDR3 DNA sequence: TGTGCCAGCAGTTTTGGACGGGCACCCGGTGGGGTTGCAACTAATGAAAAACTGTTTTTT. It yields the protein CASSFGRAPGGVATNEKLFF.

This clonotype has only a few counts. This chain connects TRBV27 to TRBJ2-7; D tentatively fits TRBD1 or TRBD2 (5 bases each). The CDR3 has 14 amino acids. Germline assignment: CDR1 MNHEY and CDR2 SMNVEV (reference sequence). Trimming removed 1 base from V and 4 bases from J, with 11 bases in between. The CDR3 protein is CASSLYGAGYEQYF. CDR3 sequence (DNA): TGTGCCAGCAGTTTATACGGGGCGGGTTACGAGCAGTACTTC.

There are a few counts of this clonotype. The rearrangement links TRBV20-1 to TRBJ2-1; 8 bases fit TRBD2. Trimming removed 3 bases from V and 0 bases from J; junction bases left unmatched: 7. This CDR3 is built from 16 residues. Germline assignment: CDR1 DFQATT and CDR2 SNEGSKA (reference sequence). CDR3 amino acids: CSASPPSGSSYNEQFF. The CDR3 DNA reads as TGCAGTGCTAGCCCTCCCAGCGGGAGCTCCTACAATGAGCAGTTCTTC.

The chain links TRBV5-6 to TRBJ1-1, with 7 bases matching TRBD1. The trim removed 2 bases at V and 0 bases at J, leaving 4 bases unmatched. The CDR3 consists of 15 residues. Germline lookup yields CDR1 SGHDT and CDR2 YYEEEE. CDR3 coding DNA: TGTGCCAGCAGCTTAACCGGGACAGTGAACACTGAAGCTTTCTTT. This gives the protein CASSLTGTVNTEAFF. The full variable domain, its missing parts supplied by reference TRBV5-6 and TRBJ1-1, is DAGVTQSPTHLIKTRGQQVTLRCSPKSGHDTVSWYQQALGQGPQFIFQYYEEEERQRGNFPDRFSGHQFPNYSSELNVNALLLGDSALYLCASSLTGTVNTEAFFGQGTRLTVV.

This clonotype showed up many times. CDR3 sequence: CASSFRNQPQHF. CDR3 nucleotide sequence: TGTGCCAGCAGTTTTCGGAATCAGCCCCAGCATTTT. The rearrangement uses TRBV12-3 or TRBV12-4 and TRBJ1-5; the D is unclear. The CDR3 runs 12 residues. Trimming left V 3 bases short and J 4 bases short, with 4 bases between.

This clonotype has just a few counts. The DNA for the CDR3 is TGTGCCAGCAGCCAAGGGGGCAGGGGGTCCATCGGGGCCAACGTCCTGACTTTC. Translation: CASSQGGRGSIGANVLTF. The J gene is TRBJ2-6, the V gene TRBV3-1, with 7 bases matching TRBD1. The ends lost 1 base at V and 4 bases at J; junction bases unmatched: 10. Germline CDR1 reads LGHDT; CDR2 reads YNNKEL (reference sequence). The CDR3 contains 18 residues.

In this sample, this clonotype turned up a few times. This sequence joins TRBV6-1 and TRBJ1-6, with 7 bases identical to TRBD1. The CDR3 contains 16 residues. CDR1 is MNHNS, CDR2 SASEGT, per germline. With V trimmed by 3 bases and J by 0 bases, 2 bases remained unmatched. The CDR3 here is CASSERDSSYNSPLHF. The CDR3 DNA follows: TGTGCCAGCAGTGAGAGGGACAGCTCCTATAATTCACCCCTCCACTTT.

This clonotype appeared many times. Written as DNA, the CDR3 is TGCAGTGCTAGGGACCCCCGGGGAACCTACGAGCAGTACTTC. This codes for CSARDPRGTYEQYF. This chain uses TRBV20-1 with TRBJ2-7, with D perhaps TRBD2 (5 bases). This CDR3 has 14 amino acids. The germline CDR1 and CDR2 sequences are DFQATT and SNEGSKA (reference sequence). Trimming removed 3 bases from V and 2 bases from J, with 14 bases in between.

This chain joins TRBV6-2 or TRBV6-3 and TRBJ2-7; no definite D call. Deletions cut 2 bases from V and 6 bases from J, with 14 bases between. This CDR3 has 14 residues. CDR1 MNHEY and CDR2 SVGEGT come from the germline V gene. The CDR3 DNA is TGTGCCAGCAGTTACGGGCTAGGACCAGGCGAGCAGTACTTC. Translation gives CASSYGLGPGEQYF.

The CDR3 sequence is CASSAPNGGRRFADTQYF. In nucleotides, the CDR3 is TGTGCCAGCAGCGCCCCGAATGGCGGGAGGAGGTTTGCAGATACGCAGTATTTT. The chain has TRBV5-6 and TRBJ2-3; 8 nucleotides match TRBD2. Germline lookup yields CDR1 SGHDT and CDR2 YYEEEE. V gave up 4 bases and J gave up 4 bases; unmatched junction bases: 17. The CDR3 loop spans 18 amino acids.

This clonotype was recorded many times. J is TRBJ1-5 and V is TRBV25-1, with D possibly being TRBD1 (5 bases). V gave up 5 bases and J gave up 4 bases, with 9 bases separating them. The CDR3 contains 13 residues. Germline CDR1 is MGHDK and CDR2 is SYGVNS. The CDR3 nucleotides read TGTGCCAGCAGTATCACAGGAAATCAGCCCCAGCATTTT. Amino acid sequence: CASSITGNQPQHF. Full variable domain (rest looked up from reference TRBV25-1 and TRBJ1-5): EADIYQTPRYLVIGTGKKITLECSQTMGHDKMYWYQQDPGMELHLIHYSYGVNSTEKGDLSSESTVSRIRTEHFPLTLESARPSHTSQYLCASSITGNQPQHFGDGTRLSIL.

The chain couples TRBV5-5 to TRBJ2-3; D possibly matches TRBD1 or TRBD2 (5 bases each). Trimming took off 0 bases at V and 4 bases at J, with 9 bases between the two ends. Germline V lookup: CDR1 SGHKS, CDR2 YYEKEE (reference sequence). The CDR3 is 14 residues long. The CDR3 loop reads CASSLELGADTQYF. The CDR3 nucleotides are TGTGCCAGCAGCTTGGAGCTGGGGGCAGATACGCAGTATTTT.

The table lists this clonotype with many counts. This chain joins TRBV5-1 and TRBJ2-2, with TRBD2 matching 8 bases. With V trimmed by 7 bases and J by 4 bases, 6 bases remained unmatched. This CDR3 comprises 14 residues. Germline values: CDR1 SGHRS, CDR2 YFSETQ. In nucleotides, the CDR3 is TGCGCCAGCGCCACTAGCGGACCCACCGGGGAGCTGTTTTTT. Translating it yields CASATSGPTGELFF.

CDR3 protein: CATSRDPLRSYNEQFF. The CDR3 DNA follows: TGTGCCACCAGCAGAGATCCCCTGAGGTCATACAATGAGCAGTTCTTC. J is TRBJ2-1 and V is TRBV15; D call uncertain. The CDR3 loop spans 16 amino acids. Trimming removed 0 bases at V and 4 bases at J, with 13 bases between. Germline lookup yields CDR1 LNHNV and CDR2 YYDKDF (reference sequence).

The chain is built from TRBV5-1 and TRBJ2-5; D might be TRBD2 (6 bases). Trimming took off 3 bases at V and 4 bases at J, with 16 bases between the two ends. The CDR3 length is 15 residues. Germline CDR1 and CDR2: SGHRS and YFSETQ. CDR3 region: CASSSYGGQGETQYF. DNA of the CDR3: TGCGCCAGCAGCTCGTACGGAGGGCAGGGAGAGACCCAGTACTTC.

This chain uses TRBV28 with TRBJ2-1; a weak D match, TRBD2 (6 bases). Looked up from germline, CDR1 is MDHEN and CDR2 is SYDVKM. V was pared by 2 bases and J by 5 bases, with 10 bases between. CDR3 length: 14 amino acids. The CDR3 here is CASSLETSNNEQFF. In nucleotides, the CDR3 is TGTGCCAGCAGTTTAGAAACTAGCAACAATGAGCAGTTCTTC.

This clonotype has at least ten counts. The chain uses TRBV25-1 and TRBJ1-5; D might be TRBD1 (6 bases). This CDR3 is built from 15 residues. Looked up from germline, CDR1 is MGHDK and CDR2 is SYGVNS. V lost 1 base to trimming and J lost 7 bases, with 14 bases between them. Written as DNA, the CDR3 is TGTGCCAGCAGTGAATCTGGGGGCGCGGGACAGCCCCAGCATTTT. This gives the protein CASSESGGAGQPQHF.

This clonotype was seen a handful of times. The chain carries TRBV4-2 and TRBJ1-2, with D perhaps matching TRBD1 (5 bases). The germline V gene has CDR1 LGHNA and CDR2 YNFKEQ. V gave up 0 bases and J gave up 6 bases, with 11 bases separating them. The CDR3 is made up of 14 amino acids. CDR3 sequence (DNA): TGTGCCAGCAGCCAAGATGCAGGGCGAGATGGCTACACCTTC. Translation gives CASSQDAGRDGYTF.

The genes are TRBV27 and TRBJ2-1, with 7 bases fitting TRBD2. CDR3 length: 19 amino acids. The germline V gene encodes CDR1 MNHEY and CDR2 SMNVEV (reference sequence). With V trimmed by 4 bases and J by 2 bases, 17 bases remained unmatched. This CDR3 reads CASSYLEPRAGPAYNEQFF. As DNA, the CDR3 is TGTGCCAGCAGTTACCTTGAACCCCGAGCGGGACCAGCCTACAATGAGCAGTTCTTC.

This rearrangement joins TRBV9 to TRBJ2-7; possibly TRBD1 or TRBD2 for D (5 bases each). The CDR3 totals 15 residues. Germline CDR1 is SGDLS and CDR2 is YYNGEE. Trimming took 3 bases from V and 1 from J, leaving 14 bases between them. The CDR3 sequence is CASSAGSGRSYEQYF. The CDR3 nucleotides read TGTGCCAGCAGCGCGGGGTCGGGACGGTCCTACGAGCAGTACTTC. Using reference TRBV9 and TRBJ2-7 for the parts outside the CDR3, the full variable domain is DSGVTQTPKHLITATGQRVTLRCSPRSGDLSVYWYQQSLDQGLQFLIQYYNGEERAKGNILERFSAQQFPDLHSELNLSSLELGDSALYFCASSAGSGRSYEQYFGPGTRLTVT.

There are a few counts of this clonotype. The rearrangement joins TRBV7-2 to TRBJ2-1; D remains ambiguous. V lost 0 bases and J 0 bases, leaving 9 bases between the germline ends. The CDR3 runs 16 residues. The germline CDR1 and CDR2 sequences are SGHTA and FQGNSA. In DNA, the CDR3 is TGTGCCAGCAGCTTAGCTTGGAGCGCCTCCTACAATGAGCAGTTCTTC. Translation gives CASSLAWSASYNEQFF.

This clonotype turned up a few times. The rearrangement links TRBV5-1 to TRBJ1-1, with TRBD1 as a possible D gene (6 bases). Germline CDR1 SGHRS, CDR2 YFSETQ. V was clipped by 4 bases and J by 4 bases, with 14 bases between them. There are 14 residues in the CDR3. The CDR3 region is CASSTTTGSTEAFF. Written as DNA, the CDR3 is TGCGCCAGCAGCACCACCACAGGGAGCACTGAAGCTTTCTTT.

The CDR3 region has the DNA TGCAGTGCTCTCATCGGACTAGCGGCCAGCACAGATACGCAGTATTTT. This encodes CSALIGLAASTDTQYF. This sequence joins TRBV20-1 and TRBJ2-3; 10 bases fit TRBD2. The CDR3 length is 16 residues. Germline assignment: CDR1 DFQATT and CDR2 SNEGSKA (reference sequence). J lost 0 bases, V lost 5 bases, and 8 bases had no gene match.